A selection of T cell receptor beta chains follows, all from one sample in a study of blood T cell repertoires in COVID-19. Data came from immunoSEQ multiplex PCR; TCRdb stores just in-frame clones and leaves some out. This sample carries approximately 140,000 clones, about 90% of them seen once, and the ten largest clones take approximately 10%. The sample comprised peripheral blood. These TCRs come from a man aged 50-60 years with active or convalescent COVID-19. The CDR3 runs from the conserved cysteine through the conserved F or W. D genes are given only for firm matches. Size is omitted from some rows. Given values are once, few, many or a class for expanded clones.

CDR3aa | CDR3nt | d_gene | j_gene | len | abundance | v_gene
CASSATGTQYQPQHF | TGTGCCAGTAGTGCAACCGGGACACAATATCAGCCCCAGCATTTT | . | TRBJ1-5 | 15 | . | TRBV19
CASSNRGGEQYF | TGTGCCAGCAGTAACAGGGGCGGCGAGCAGTACTTC | TRBD1 | TRBJ2-7 | 12 | . | TRBV6-5
CASEGPGGPNYGYTF | TGTGCCAGCGAGGGCCCGGGGGGCCCTAACTATGGCTACACCTTC | . | TRBJ1-2 | 15 | . | TRBV7-8
CATSDEKAGGPVNEQFF | TGTGCCACCAGTGATGAGAAAGCGGGAGGGCCAGTTAATGAGCAGTTCTTC | TRBD2 | TRBJ2-1 | 17 | . | TRBV24-1
CASSSGGKRSYNEQFF | TGCGCCAGCAGCTCCGGAGGCAAGCGGAGCTACAATGAGCAGTTCTTC | . | TRBJ2-1 | 16 | . | TRBV4-1
CASSQNRGLRQNEQFF | TGTGCCAGCAGCCAAAATAGGGGATTAAGACAAAATGAGCAGTTCTTC | . | TRBJ2-1 | 16 | . | TRBV14
CASSTPSGATDTQYF | TGTGCCAGCAGTACCCCTTCGGGAGCCACAGATACGCAGTATTTT | . | TRBJ2-3 | 15 | . | TRBV6-5
CASSFGRGGGTEAFF | TGCGCCAGCAGCTTCGGTCGCGGTGGAGGCACTGAAGCTTTCTTT | . | TRBJ1-1 | 15 | . | TRBV5-1
CASSLAGPPYNEQFF | TGTGCCAGCAGCCTAGCGGGACCTCCCTACAATGAGCAGTTCTTC | TRBD2 | TRBJ2-1 | 15 | once | TRBV6-5
CASSSGDGNSYNSPLHF | TGTGCCAGCAGCTCAGGGGACGGGAACTCCTATAATTCACCCCTCCACTTT | . | TRBJ1-6 | 17 | . | TRBV9
CASSFLGSGYQETQYF | TGTGCCAGCAGCTTCTTAGGTAGCGGCTACCAAGAGACCCAGTACTTC | . | TRBJ2-5 | 16 | . | TRBV11-2
CASSSAGAGEETQYF | TGTGCCAGCAGCTCAGCGGGAGCTGGGGAAGAGACCCAGTACTTC | TRBD2 | TRBJ2-5 | 15 | . | TRBV7-6
CASSNRTRRGQPQHF | TGTGCCAGCTCGAATAGGACACGGCGGGGTCAGCCCCAGCATTTT | . | TRBJ1-5 | 15 | . | TRBV18
CASSWAGRVHF | TGTGCCAGCAGTTGGGCAGGGAGGGTGCATTTT | . | TRBJ1-5 | 11 | . | TRBV12-3/TRBV12-4
CASSPSTGRQETQYF | TGTGCCAGCAGCCCCAGTACTGGGCGTCAAGAGACCCAGTACTTC | . | TRBJ2-5 | 15 | . | TRBV3-1/TRBV3-2
CASRGTNYEQYF | TGCGCCAGCAGAGGGACTAACTACGAGCAGTACTTC | TRBD2 | TRBJ2-7 | 12 | . | TRBV5-1
CASSLLADTQYF | TGTGCCAGCAGTTTACTAGCAGATACGCAGTATTTT | . | TRBJ2-3 | 12 | . | TRBV12-3/TRBV12-4
CASSYRTGGREQYF | TGTGCCAGCAGCTATAGGACAGGGGGTCGCGAGCAGTACTTC | TRBD1 | TRBJ2-7 | 14 | . | TRBV7-9
CASTGLASNEQFF | TGCGCCAGCACGGGACTAGCGTCCAATGAGCAGTTCTTC | TRBD2 | TRBJ2-1 | 13 | . | TRBV5-1
CASSLMGASGYNEQFF | TGTGCCAGCAGCCTGATGGGGGCTAGCGGTTACAATGAGCAGTTCTTC | . | TRBJ2-1 | 16 | . | TRBV5-4
CATSRETGGNEKLFF | TGTGCCACCAGCAGAGAAACAGGGGGCAATGAAAAACTGTTTTTT | TRBD1 | TRBJ1-4 | 15 | . | TRBV15
CASSSRASGRGSSYYNEQFF | TGTGCCAGTAGTAGCCGAGCTAGCGGGAGGGGGTCGTCGTACTACAATGAGCAGTTCTTC | TRBD2 | TRBJ2-1 | 20 | once | TRBV19
CASRKTALGTDTQYF | TGTGCCAGCAGGAAGACAGCCCTAGGCACAGATACGCAGTATTTT | . | TRBJ2-3 | 15 | . | TRBV27
CASSAQGRFNEQFF | TGTGCCAGCAGCGCTCAGGGCAGGTTCAATGAGCAGTTCTTC | . | TRBJ2-1 | 14 | . | TRBV9
CASSQDSTGAAYEQYF | TGCGCCAGCAGCCAAGATAGTACAGGGGCAGCCTACGAGCAGTACTTC | TRBD1 | TRBJ2-7 | 16 | . | TRBV4-1
CASSLYRDYEQYF | TGTGCCAGCAGTTTATACAGGGACTACGAGCAGTACTTC | . | TRBJ2-7 | 13 | . | TRBV28
CASSQDRGTSGRAATDTQYF | TGCGCCAGCAGCCAAGATCGCGGGACTAGCGGGAGGGCCGCGACAGATACGCAGTATTTT | TRBD2 | TRBJ2-3 | 20 | . | TRBV4-1
CASSETRHTSGTQYF | TGTGCCAGCAGTGAAACCCGGCATACCTCGGGGACCCAGTACTTC | . | TRBJ2-5 | 15 | . | TRBV2
CASRIAGGAYEQYF | TGTGCCAGCAGGATAGCGGGAGGGGCCTACGAGCAGTACTTC | TRBD2 | TRBJ2-7 | 14 | . | TRBV7-2
CASSPDGSGEQYF | TGTGCCAGCAGCCCCGACGGTTCGGGGGAGCAGTACTTC | . | TRBJ2-7 | 13 | . | TRBV11-1
CASSSRTSGRAWYEQYF | TGTGCCAGCAGCTCACGGACTAGCGGGAGGGCCTGGTACGAGCAGTACTTC | TRBD2 | TRBJ2-7 | 17 | . | TRBV7-2
CASRVRETENTEAFF | TGTGCCAGCAGGGTACGTGAAACAGAGAACACTGAAGCTTTCTTT | . | TRBJ1-1 | 15 | . | TRBV2
CASQGPIRDGYTF | TGTGCCAGTCAGGGCCCAATTCGGGATGGCTACACCTTC | . | TRBJ1-2 | 13 | . | TRBV28
CASSLGLAGPKTGELFF | TGTGCCAGCAGCCTCGGACTAGCGGGACCAAAAACCGGGGAGCTGTTTTTT | TRBD2 | TRBJ2-2 | 17 | . | TRBV28
CASNAQPTDTQYF | TGTGCCAGCAACGCACAGCCCACAGATACGCAGTATTTT | . | TRBJ2-3 | 13 | . | TRBV2
CASSSGQGGQPQHF | TGCGCCAGCAGCTCTGGACAGGGTGGACAGCCCCAGCATTTT | TRBD1 | TRBJ1-5 | 14 | . | TRBV5-1
CASSDLRNSYNSPLHF | TGTGCCAGCAGTGATTTGCGGAACTCCTATAATTCACCCCTCCACTTT | . | TRBJ1-6 | 16 | . | TRBV6-1
CASREAGGVYNEQFF | TGTGCCAGCAGAGAAGCGGGAGGGGTTTACAATGAGCAGTTCTTC | TRBD2 | TRBJ2-1 | 15 | . | TRBV6-1
CASTPTGENYGYTF | TGCGCCAGCACCCCGACAGGAGAGAACTATGGCTACACCTTC | . | TRBJ1-2 | 14 | . | TRBV5-1
CASARHRGAVKGGEAFF | TGCGCCAGCGCCCGGCACAGGGGGGCGGTGAAGGGAGGTGAAGCTTTCTTT | TRBD1 | TRBJ1-1 | 17 | . | TRBV23-1
CASSESHRGPANYGYTF | TGTGCCAGCAGTGAGTCCCACAGGGGGCCAGCTAACTATGGCTACACCTTC | TRBD1 | TRBJ1-2 | 17 | . | TRBV2
CASSLQGPATEAFF | TGTGCCAGCAGCTTACAGGGGCCGGCCACTGAAGCTTTCTTT | . | TRBJ1-1 | 14 | . | TRBV7-3
CASNTGANSPLHF | TGTGCCAGCAATACAGGGGCTAATTCACCCCTCCACTTT | TRBD1 | TRBJ1-6 | 13 | once | TRBV5-6
CASSLGGDSTEAFF | TGTGCCAGCAGCTTAGGGGGCGACAGCACTGAAGCTTTCTTT | . | TRBJ1-1 | 14 | . | TRBV11-1
CASSYGTGRAYGYTF | TGTGCCAGCAGTTACGGGACAGGACGAGCCTATGGCTACACCTTC | TRBD1 | TRBJ1-2 | 15 | few | TRBV6-2/TRBV6-3
CASSGTGTSGRIPHEQYF | TGTGCCAGCAGCGGAACCGGGACTAGCGGGAGAATACCCCACGAGCAGTACTTC | TRBD2 | TRBJ2-7 | 18 | few | TRBV7-8
CASSVPGQANTEAFF | TGTGCCAGTAGTGTACCGGGACAGGCGAACACTGAAGCTTTCTTT | TRBD1 | TRBJ1-1 | 15 | . | TRBV19
CASSTETSRRTDTQYF | TGTGCCAGTAGTACTGAGACTAGTCGAAGGACAGATACGCAGTATTTT | . | TRBJ2-3 | 16 | once | TRBV19
CATSEPTGALAGGHTDTQYF | TGTGCCACCAGTGAACCGACAGGAGCTTTAGCGGGAGGACACACAGATACGCAGTATTTT | TRBD2 | TRBJ2-3 | 20 | . | TRBV24-1
CASSSGQGLSQPQHF | TGCGCCAGCAGTTCCGGACAGGGTCTAAGTCAGCCCCAGCATTTT | TRBD1 | TRBJ1-5 | 15 | . | TRBV5-1